This T cell receptor beta chain originates from a study of CXCR3-negative and CXCR3-positive naive CD8 T cells. Overall study context: Per library, roughly 1.4 +/- 0.3 million reads; roughly 150 million TRB reads overall. Study-wide points: Across naive subsets, surface CD5 expression was comparable, and TCR strength was inferred from properties of the TRB CDR3. Comparably high diversity marked both naive subsets, whereas memory CD8+ cells had much lower diversity.

At 300,000 to 350,000 cells each, triplicate sorts were carried out for each CD8+ T cell subset. Remarks on this clonotype: Its antigen is currently unknown.

With UMI labels, 5' RACE was used to prepare the TRB cDNA libraries. For each CDR3 protein, TCRdb gives one entry from its re-call of the 5' RACE reads, without DNA. The sample table includes 55,000 to 70,000 distinct CDR3 sequences. Germline CDR1 is SGHAT and CDR2 is FQNNGV. The CDR3 contains 12 residues. The sample was memory CD8+ T cells from blood. This receptor was taken from a human donor in good health. Some clones in this sample may be carry-over from other donors' samples. This chain uses TRBV11-2 with TRBJ2-7. CDR3: CASSLEAYEQYF.